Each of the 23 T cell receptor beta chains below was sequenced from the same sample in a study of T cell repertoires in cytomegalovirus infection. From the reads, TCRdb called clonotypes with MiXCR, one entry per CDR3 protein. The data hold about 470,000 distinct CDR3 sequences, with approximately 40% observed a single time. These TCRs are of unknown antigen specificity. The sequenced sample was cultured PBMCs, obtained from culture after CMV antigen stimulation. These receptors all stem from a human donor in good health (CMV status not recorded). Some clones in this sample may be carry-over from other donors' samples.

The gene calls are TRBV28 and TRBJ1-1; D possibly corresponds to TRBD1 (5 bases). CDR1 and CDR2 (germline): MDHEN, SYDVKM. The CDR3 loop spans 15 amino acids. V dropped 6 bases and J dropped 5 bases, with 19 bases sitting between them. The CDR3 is CASRPGTFGGTEAFF. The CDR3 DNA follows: TGTGCCAGCAGGCCCGGGACGTTCGGTGGGACTGAAGCTTTCTTT. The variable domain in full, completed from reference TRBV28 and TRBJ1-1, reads DVKVTQSSRYLVKRTGEKVFLECVQDMDHENMFWYRQDPGLGLRLIYFSYDVKMKEKGDIPEGYSVSREKKERFSLILESASTNQTSMYLCASRPGTFGGTEAFFGQGTRLTVV.

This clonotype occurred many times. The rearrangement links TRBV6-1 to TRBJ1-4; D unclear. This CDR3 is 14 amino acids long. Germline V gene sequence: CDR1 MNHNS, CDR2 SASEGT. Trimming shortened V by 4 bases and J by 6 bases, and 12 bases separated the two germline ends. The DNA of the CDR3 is TGTGCCAGCAGTGGTACGGTGGGTGATGAAAAACTGTTTTTT. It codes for CASSGTVGDEKLFF.

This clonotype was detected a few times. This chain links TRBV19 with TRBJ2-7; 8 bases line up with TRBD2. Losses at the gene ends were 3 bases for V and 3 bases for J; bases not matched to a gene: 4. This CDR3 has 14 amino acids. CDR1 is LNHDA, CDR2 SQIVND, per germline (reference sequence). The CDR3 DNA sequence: TGTGCCAGTAGTATGAAGCGGGAGAGCTACGAGCAGTACTTC. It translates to CASSMKRESYEQYF. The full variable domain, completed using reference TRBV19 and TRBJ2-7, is DGGITQSPKYLFRKEGQNVTLSCEQNLNHDAMYWYRQDPGQGLRLIYYSQIVNDFQKGDIAEGYSVSREKKESFPLTVTSAQKNPTAFYLCASSMKRESYEQYFGPGTRLTVT.

In nucleotides, the CDR3 is TGCGCCAGCAGCCAAGGTCGGGGTTCTACGGGAGAGACCCAGTACTTC. Its protein is CASSQGRGSTGETQYF. The chain combines TRBV4-3 with TRBJ2-5; tentatively, D is TRBD2 (5 bases). Germline loops: CDR1 LGHNA, CDR2 YSLEER. The CDR3 covers 16 residues. Trimming removed 1 base from V and 4 bases from J, with 16 bases in between.

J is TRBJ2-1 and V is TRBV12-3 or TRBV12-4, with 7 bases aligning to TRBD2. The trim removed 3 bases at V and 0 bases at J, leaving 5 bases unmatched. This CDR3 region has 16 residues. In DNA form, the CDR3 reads TGTGCCAGCAGTTTTAGTCGCGGGAGCTCCTACAATGAGCAGTTCTTC. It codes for CASSFSRGSSYNEQFF.

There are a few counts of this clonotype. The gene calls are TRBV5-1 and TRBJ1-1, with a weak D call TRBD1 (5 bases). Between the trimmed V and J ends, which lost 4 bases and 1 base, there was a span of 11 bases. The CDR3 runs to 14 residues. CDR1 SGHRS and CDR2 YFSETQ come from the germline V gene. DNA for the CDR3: TGCGCCAGCAGCCAGGGACCGGGGAACACTGAAGCTTTCTTT. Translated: CASSQGPGNTEAFF.

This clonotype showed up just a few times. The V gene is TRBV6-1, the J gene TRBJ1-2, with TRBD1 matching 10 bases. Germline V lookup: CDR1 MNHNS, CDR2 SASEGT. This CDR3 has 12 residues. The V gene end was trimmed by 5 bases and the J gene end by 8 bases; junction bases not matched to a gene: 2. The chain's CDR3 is CASSRGQGGYTF. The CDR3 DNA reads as TGTGCCAGCAGTCGGGGACAGGGGGGCTACACCTTC.

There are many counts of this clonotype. The CDR3 DNA follows: TGTGCCAGCAGCTTAGGGGGGAGGCAGCCCCTCTATGGCTACACCTTC. Its protein product is CASSLGGRQPLYGYTF. The chain couples TRBV7-2 to TRBJ1-2; the D gene is possibly TRBD1 (5 bases). This CDR3 is 16 amino acids long. The V and J ends lost 1 base and 4 bases respectively, with 16 bases between them. Germline loops: CDR1 SGHTA, CDR2 FQGNSA.

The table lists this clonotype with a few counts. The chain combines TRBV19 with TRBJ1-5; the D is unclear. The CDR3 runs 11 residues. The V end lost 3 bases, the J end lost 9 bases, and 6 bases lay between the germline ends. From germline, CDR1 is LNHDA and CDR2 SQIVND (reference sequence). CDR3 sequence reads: CASSISGPQHF. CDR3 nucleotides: TGTGCCAGTAGTATCTCTGGGCCCCAGCATTTT.

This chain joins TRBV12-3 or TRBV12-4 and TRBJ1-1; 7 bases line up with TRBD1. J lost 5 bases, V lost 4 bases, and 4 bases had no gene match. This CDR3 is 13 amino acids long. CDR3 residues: CASSYGTVTEAFF. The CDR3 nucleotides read TGTGCCAGCAGTTACGGGACAGTTACTGAAGCTTTCTTT.

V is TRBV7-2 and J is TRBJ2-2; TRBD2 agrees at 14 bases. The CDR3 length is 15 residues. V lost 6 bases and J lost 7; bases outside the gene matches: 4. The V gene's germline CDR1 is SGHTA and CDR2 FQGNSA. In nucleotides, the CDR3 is TGTGCCAGCAGTGGGACTAGCGGGGGAGGCGGGGAGCTGTTTTTT. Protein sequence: CASSGTSGGGGELFF. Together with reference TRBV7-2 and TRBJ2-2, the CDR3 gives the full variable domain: GAGVSQSPSNKVTEKGKDVELRCDPISGHTALYWYRQSLGQGLEFLIYFQGNSAPDKSGLPSDRFSAERTGGSVSTLTIQRTQQEDSAVYLCASSGTSGGGGELFFGEGSRLTVL.

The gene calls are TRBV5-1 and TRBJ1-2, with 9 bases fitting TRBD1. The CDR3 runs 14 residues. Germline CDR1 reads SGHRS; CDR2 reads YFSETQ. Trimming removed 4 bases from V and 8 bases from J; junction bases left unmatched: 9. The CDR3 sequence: CASSLPGTGRGYTF. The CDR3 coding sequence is TGCGCCAGCAGCCTGCCCGGGACAGGGAGAGGCTACACCTTC.

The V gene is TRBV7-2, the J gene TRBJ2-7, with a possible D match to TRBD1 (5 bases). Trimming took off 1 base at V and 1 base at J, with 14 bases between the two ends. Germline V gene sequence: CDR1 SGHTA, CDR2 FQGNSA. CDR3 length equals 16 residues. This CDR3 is CASSLGGGTISYEQYF. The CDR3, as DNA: TGTGCCAGCAGCTTAGGGGGCGGAACAATATCCTACGAGCAGTACTTC.

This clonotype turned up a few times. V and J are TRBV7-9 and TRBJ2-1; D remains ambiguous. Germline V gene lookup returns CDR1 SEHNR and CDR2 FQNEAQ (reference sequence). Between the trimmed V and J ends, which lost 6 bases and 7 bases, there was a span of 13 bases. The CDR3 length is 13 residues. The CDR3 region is CASSYGDVNEQFF. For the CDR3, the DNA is TGTGCCAGCAGTTACGGCGACGTGAATGAGCAGTTCTTC.

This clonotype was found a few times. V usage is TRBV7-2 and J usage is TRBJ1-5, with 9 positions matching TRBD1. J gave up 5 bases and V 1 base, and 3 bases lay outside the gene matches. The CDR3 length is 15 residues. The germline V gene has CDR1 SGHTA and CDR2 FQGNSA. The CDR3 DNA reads TGTGCCAGCAGCTTAGGTGGGACAGGGCATCAGCCCCAGCATTTT. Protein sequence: CASSLGGTGHQPQHF.

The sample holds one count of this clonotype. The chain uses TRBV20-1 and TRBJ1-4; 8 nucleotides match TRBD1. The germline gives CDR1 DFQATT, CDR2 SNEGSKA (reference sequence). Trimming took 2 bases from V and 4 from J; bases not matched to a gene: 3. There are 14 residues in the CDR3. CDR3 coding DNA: TGCAGTGCTAGACTAGGACAGGGTAATGAAAAACTGTTTTTT. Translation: CSARLGQGNEKLFF.

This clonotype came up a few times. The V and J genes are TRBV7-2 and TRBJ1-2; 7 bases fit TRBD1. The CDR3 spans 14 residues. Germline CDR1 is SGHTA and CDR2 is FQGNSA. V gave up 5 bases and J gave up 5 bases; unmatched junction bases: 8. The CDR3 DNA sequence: TGTGCCAGCAGCCCTGACAGGGCTCGGTATGGCTACACCTTC. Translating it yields CASSPDRARYGYTF.

CDR3 nucleotide sequence: TGCGCCAGCAGTGAGTCGACTCCAGGTATAAAGGGAAATCAGCCCCAGCATTTT. Its translation is CASSESTPGIKGNQPQHF. The rearrangement links TRBV10-2 to TRBJ1-5, with D hard to call. The V and J ends lost 0 bases and 4 bases respectively, with 19 bases between them. The germline CDR1 and CDR2 sequences are WSHSY and SAAADI. This CDR3 comprises 18 residues.

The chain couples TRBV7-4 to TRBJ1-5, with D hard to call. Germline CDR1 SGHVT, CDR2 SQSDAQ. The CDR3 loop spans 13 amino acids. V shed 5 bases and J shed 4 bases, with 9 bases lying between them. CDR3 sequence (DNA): TGTGCCAGCAGCGTGTCCGAAAATCAGCCCCAGCATTTT. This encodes CASSVSENQPQHF.

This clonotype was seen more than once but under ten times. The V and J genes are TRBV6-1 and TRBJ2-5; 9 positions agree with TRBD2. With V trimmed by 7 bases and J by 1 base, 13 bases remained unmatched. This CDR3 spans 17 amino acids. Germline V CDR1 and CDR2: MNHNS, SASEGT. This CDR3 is CASTEGRLAGTQETQYF. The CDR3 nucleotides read TGTGCCAGCACCGAGGGGAGGCTAGCGGGGACCCAAGAGACCCAGTACTTC.

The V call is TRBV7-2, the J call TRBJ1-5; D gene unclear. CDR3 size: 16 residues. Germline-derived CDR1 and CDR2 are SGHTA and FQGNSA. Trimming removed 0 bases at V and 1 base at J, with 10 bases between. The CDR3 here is CASSLAGVGSNQPQHF. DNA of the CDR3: TGTGCCAGCAGCTTAGCTGGGGTGGGCAGCAATCAGCCCCAGCATTTT.

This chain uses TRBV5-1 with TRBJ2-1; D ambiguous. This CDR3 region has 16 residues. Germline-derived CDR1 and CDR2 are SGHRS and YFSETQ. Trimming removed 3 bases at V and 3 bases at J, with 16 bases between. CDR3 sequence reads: CASSSTFRARYNEQFF. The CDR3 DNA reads TGCGCCAGCAGCTCGACATTCCGGGCCCGCTACAATGAGCAGTTCTTC.

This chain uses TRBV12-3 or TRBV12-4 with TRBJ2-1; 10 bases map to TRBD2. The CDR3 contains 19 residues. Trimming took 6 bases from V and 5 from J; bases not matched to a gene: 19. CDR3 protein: CASSPSWGLLAGANNEQFF. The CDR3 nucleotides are TGTGCCAGCAGCCCTTCTTGGGGCCTTCTAGCGGGAGCTAACAATGAGCAGTTCTTC.